A selection of T cell receptor beta chains follows, all from one sample in a study of persistence of HIV-infected CD4 T cells. These receptors' antigens are unknown. Produced via immunoSEQ multiplex PCR; TCRdb's table is partial and in-frame only. The repertoire holds approximately 39,000 clones, with 82% as singletons. The specimen comprised cultured CD4+ T cells from PBMCs, sampled from a patient who received antiretroviral therapy. These receptors all come from an adult with HIV. The donor label of this sample is uncertain. The CDR3 runs from the conserved cysteine through the conserved F or W. D genes are given only for firm matches. For some rows the clone size is stated as once, few or many, or as a class when expanded; others skip it.

>TRBJ1-2|TRBV2|.|.
CASSRPGTPVGYTF
TGTGCCAGTTCTCGACCCGGGACCCCCGTCGGCTACACCTTC
>TRBJ2-7|TRBV10-1|.|.
CASSDSSGSSYEQYF
TGCGCCAGCAGTGATTCTTCCGGAAGCTCCTACGAGCAGTACTTC
>TRBJ1-6|TRBV9|.|.
CASSPSGTKGSPLHF
TGTGCCAGCAGCCCCTCCGGGACGAAGGGTTCACCCCTCCACTTT
>TRBJ1-5|TRBV6-1|.|.
CASAARRNQPQHF
TGTGCCAGCGCGGCCCGGCGCAATCAGCCCCAGCATTTT
>TRBJ1-5|TRBV6-5|.|.
CASGITGRGQPQHF
TGTGCCAGCGGCATTACAGGGCGAGGACAGCCCCAGCATTTT
>TRBJ2-4|TRBV9|.|.
CASSGLGAKNIQYF
TGTGCCAGCAGCGGTCTAGGAGCCAAAAACATTCAGTACTTC
>TRBJ2-2|TRBV10-3|once|TRBD2
CAVQPGLAGTGELFF
TGTGCCGTACAACCGGGACTAGCGGGCACCGGGGAGCTGTTTTTT
>TRBJ1-5|TRBV30|.|TRBD1
CAWRTGLDQPQHF
TGTGCCTGGAGGACAGGGCTCGATCAGCCCCAGCATTTT
>TRBJ1-1|TRBV7-9|once|TRBD1
CASDTIRGPTGEAFF
TGTGCCAGCGACACTATCAGGGGACCGACAGGGGAAGCTTTCTTT
>TRBJ2-2|TRBV27|.|.
CASGRGRNTGELFF
TGTGCCAGCGGGAGGGGGCGAAACACCGGGGAGCTGTTTTTT
>TRBJ2-3|TRBV9|.|.
CASSVAAGLADTQYF
TGTGCCAGCAGCGTAGCGGCAGGGTTGGCAGATACGCAGTATTTT
>TRBJ1-5|TRBV7-9|.|.
CASSLDNRAKGLSNQPQHF
TGTGCCAGCAGCTTAGACAACAGGGCCAAGGGGCTTAGCAATCAGCCCCAGCATTTT
>TRBJ1-2|TRBV30|.|TRBD1
CAWSPTGDSGYTF
TGTGCCTGGAGTCCTACAGGGGATAGTGGCTACACCTTC
>TRBJ1-2|TRBV7-2|.|TRBD1
CASSTLGAGTATSYGYTF
TGTGCCAGCTCGACCCTCGGGGCCGGGACAGCCACTTCATATGGCTACACCTTC
>TRBJ1-6|TRBV30|few|TRBD1
CAWSGQGDSPLHF
TGTGCCTGGTCGGGACAGGGAGATTCACCCCTCCACTTT
>TRBJ2-1|TRBV12-3/TRBV12-4|.|.
CASSLNGKNEQFF
TGTGCCAGCAGTTTAAACGGCAAGAATGAGCAGTTCTTC
>TRBJ1-1|TRBV7-6|.|.
CASSFDSNTEAFF
TGTGCCAGCAGCTTTGACAGTAATACTGAAGCTTTCTTT
>TRBJ2-3|TRBV14|.|.
CASSQEKARTDTQYF
TGTGCTAGCAGCCAAGAAAAGGCGCGGACAGATACGCAGTATTTT
>TRBJ2-1|TRBV7-6|.|TRBD1
CASSPLRGQGYNEQFF
TGTGCCAGCAGCCCCCTGAGAGGACAGGGGTACAATGAGCAGTTCTTC
>TRBJ1-5|TRBV9|.|.
CASSVDLGNQPQHF
TGTGCCAGCAGCGTAGATTTGGGCAATCAGCCCCAGCATTTT
>TRBJ2-3|TRBV2|.|.
CASSRLGSPLSTDTQYF
TGTGCCAGCTCCAGACTAGGGTCTCCTCTTAGCACAGATACGCAGTATTTT
>TRBJ2-1|TRBV19|.|.
CASSIDGRYNEQFF
TGTGCCAGTAGTATAGATGGGAGATACAATGAGCAGTTCTTC
>TRBJ1-2|TRBV6-5|.|TRBD1
CASSRGQEEVYGYTF
TGTGCCAGCAGTCGGGGACAGGAAGAGGTCTATGGCTACACCTTC
>TRBJ1-4|TRBV5-5|few|.
CASSLGDKPNEKLFF
TGTGCCAGCAGCTTGGGGGACAAACCTAATGAAAAACTGTTTTTT
>TRBJ2-2|TRBV5-4|few|.
CASSAGQRNTGELFF
TGTGCCAGCAGCGCGGGACAGAGGAACACCGGGGAGCTGTTTTTT
>TRBJ2-5|TRBV7-9|.|TRBD1
CASSLADRAGVTQYF
TGTGCCAGCAGCTTAGCGGACAGGGCCGGGGTAACCCAGTACTTC
>TRBJ1-1|TRBV5-5|.|TRBD1
CASSFQGDTEAFF
TGTGCCAGCAGCTTTCAGGGGGACACTGAAGCTTTCTTT
>TRBJ2-5|TRBV30|.|TRBD1
CAWDRDRKETQYF
TGTGCCTGGGACCGGGACAGAAAAGAGACCCAGTACTTC
>TRBJ1-4|TRBV4-1|.|.
CASSQARVEKLFF
TGCGCCAGCAGTCAAGCAAGGGTGGAAAAACTGTTTTTT
>TRBJ2-6|TRBV5-1|.|TRBD1
CASSPRQGVLGGANVLTF
TGCGCCAGCAGCCCCCGACAGGGGGTCCTCGGTGGGGCCAACGTCCTGACTTTC
>TRBJ2-3|TRBV24-1|once|.
CATSVRDTQYF
TGTGCCACCAGTGTGAGAGATACGCAGTATTTT
>TRBJ2-5|TRBV28|.|TRBD2
CASSTSLANQETQYF
TGTGCCAGCAGCACCTCACTAGCGAACCAAGAGACCCAGTACTTC
>TRBJ1-4|TRBV30|.|.
CAWSVGGPRSEKLFF
TGTGCCTGGAGTGTAGGCGGTCCTCGGAGTGAAAAACTGTTTTTT
>TRBJ1-2|TRBV28|.|.
CASSPPLGVVYGYTF
TGTGCCAGCAGTCCCCCGTTGGGGGTTGTCTATGGCTACACCTTC
>TRBJ2-5|TRBV9|.|.
CASSVTPDYQETQYF
TGTGCCAGCAGCGTAACGCCCGACTACCAAGAGACCCAGTACTTC
>TRBJ2-2|TRBV7-2|.|.
CASSLNGGQNTGELFF
TGTGCCAGCAGCTTAAACGGGGGCCAAAACACCGGGGAGCTGTTTTTT
>TRBJ2-1|TRBV5-1|.|.
CASSLEVGDEQFF
TGCGCCAGCAGCTTGGAGGTAGGGGATGAGCAGTTCTTC
>TRBJ2-1|TRBV24-1|.|TRBD1
CATSDPGTGDSEQFF
TGTGCCACCAGTGATCCAGGGACAGGGGACAGTGAGCAGTTCTTC
>TRBJ2-3|TRBV6-5|few|.
CASSSPSLSTDTQYF
TGTGCCAGCAGTTCCCCTAGTCTTAGCACAGATACGCAGTATTTT
>TRBJ1-3|TRBV7-6|few|.
CASSLVPGTGNTIYF
TGTGCCAGCAGCTTAGTGCCAGGGACTGGAAACACCATATATTTT
>TRBJ2-7|TRBV7-9|.|.
CASSLDVSYEQYF
TGTGCCAGCAGCTTAGATGTCAGCTACGAGCAGTACTTC
>TRBJ1-2|TRBV3-1/TRBV3-2|.|.
CASSQGRGAGGYTF
TGTGCCAGCAGCCAAGGTCGGGGGGCGGGCGGCTACACCTTC
>TRBJ2-5|TRBV15|.|TRBD2
CATSRGGGETQYF
TGTGCCACCAGCAGAGGGGGGGGAGAGACCCAGTACTTC
>TRBJ2-3|TRBV27|once|.
CASSLEQATDTQYF
TGTGCCAGCAGTTTGGAGCAGGCAACAGATACGCAGTATTTT
>TRBJ1-1|TRBV2|.|.
CASRFTQGTEAFF
TGTGCCAGCAGATTTACACAGGGAACTGAAGCTTTCTTT
>TRBJ2-3|TRBV15|.|.
CATRGWGAQADTQYF
TGTGCCACCAGAGGGTGGGGAGCGCAGGCGGATACGCAGTATTTT